This is a list of T cell receptor beta chains from one sample in a study of blood T cell repertoires in COVID-19. TCRdb's table, derived via immunoSEQ multiplex PCR, lists solely in-frame clones and lacks some. The sample yields over 300,000 clones, more than 80% seen once. Material: peripheral blood. The receptors stem from a man younger than 30 who had recovered from COVID-19. Both conserved end residues are part of each CDR3. The D gene is left open where the match is weak. Clone sizes are given selectively: once, few, many, or a class where the clone is expanded.

j_gene,abundance,v_gene,d_gene,CDR3aa,CDR3nt
TRBJ2-7,NA,TRBV4-1,NA,CASSQETVTYEQYF,TGCGCCAGCAGCCAAGAGACAGTAACCTACGAGCAGTACTTC
TRBJ1-5,few,TRBV4-1,TRBD1,CASSQDLDRVEPQHF,TGCGCCAGCAGCCAAGATCTGGACAGGGTGGAGCCCCAGCATTTT
TRBJ1-1,NA,TRBV7-2,NA,CASSAQIRGTEAFF,TGTGCCAGCAGCGCGCAAATAAGGGGCACTGAAGCTTTCTTT
TRBJ1-5,NA,TRBV7-2,NA,CASSLGGGVQPQHF,TGTGCCAGCAGCTTAGGAGGGGGAGTTCAGCCCCAGCATTTT
TRBJ1-2,NA,TRBV9,TRBD1,CASRVEGTGALQNYGYTF,TGTGCCAGCAGAGTTGAAGGGACAGGAGCCCTTCAAAACTATGGCTACACCTTC
TRBJ1-2,NA,TRBV4-1,NA,CASSSSLAGYGYTF,TGCGCCAGCAGCTCCTCTTTGGCAGGGTATGGCTACACCTTC
TRBJ2-2,NA,TRBV4-1,TRBD2,CASSPREIDTGELFF,TGCGCCAGCAGCCCGCGGGAGATCGACACCGGGGAGCTGTTTTTT
TRBJ1-5,NA,TRBV6-5,TRBD1,CASRPTGVIYQPQHF,TGTGCCAGCAGACCAACAGGGGTAATTTATCAGCCCCAGCATTTT
TRBJ1-1,NA,TRBV7-2,NA,CASSFRVTEAFF,TGTGCCAGCAGCTTCCGGGTCACTGAAGCTTTCTTT
TRBJ1-2,NA,TRBV5-1,TRBD1,CASSLGTGIGYTF,TGCGCCAGCAGCTTGGGGACAGGGATCGGCTACACCTTC
TRBJ2-1,NA,TRBV10-3,TRBD2,CAISESRNRGGGSYNEQFF,TGTGCCATCAGTGAGTCAAGGAATAGGGGCGGGGGCTCCTACAATGAGCAGTTCTTC
TRBJ2-7,NA,TRBV18,NA,CASSQEGTTYEQYF,TGTGCCAGCTCACAGGAGGGCACAACTTACGAGCAGTACTTC
TRBJ2-2,NA,TRBV5-1,TRBD2,CASSSGTSGRGWTGELFF,TGCGCCAGCAGCTCCGGGACTAGCGGGAGGGGTTGGACCGGGGAGCTGTTTTTT
TRBJ2-1,NA,TRBV18,TRBD2,CASSPRTSGKEQFF,TGTGCCAGCTCACCCCGGACTAGCGGGAAAGAGCAGTTCTTC
TRBJ2-2,NA,TRBV7-9,NA,CASSLASPGAIGELFF,TGTGCCAGCAGCTTGGCCTCCCCGGGAGCTATTGGGGAGCTGTTTTTT
TRBJ1-5,NA,TRBV7-8,NA,CASSLANGRVNQPQHF,TGTGCCAGCAGCTTAGCTAACGGGCGGGTCAATCAGCCCCAGCATTTT
TRBJ1-1,NA,TRBV9,NA,CASSPGGGSTEAFF,TGTGCCAGCAGCCCTGGGGGGGGGAGCACTGAAGCTTTCTTT